Presented here are 22 T cell receptor beta chains from one specimen sequenced in a study of T cells in women clearing cervical HPV infection. Clones were read by immunoSEQ multiplex PCR, and TCRdb kept only the in-frame ones, dropping some. The sample has 29,000 or so clones. Material: blood buffy coat. These receptors originate from a woman aged 18 to 75 with a cervical HPV16 infection that either progressed to CIN3+ or cleared (not recorded which).

Turning to this clone: The CDR3 end is not reached by the read, which stops 3 residues before it; the germline J gene fills it in. V is TRBV7-2 and J is TRBJ2-5; D might be TRBD1 or TRBD2, each matching 6 bases. This CDR3 is built from 14 residues. V was cut by 5 bases and J by 4 bases, with 14 bases left in between. The germline CDR1 and CDR2 sequences are SGHTA and FQGNSA. The CDR3 sequence is CASSQRGGGETQYF. Partial CDR3 DNA: TGTGCCAGCAGCCAAAGAGGGGGAGGAGAGACC.

Points on this clone: The read stops 3 residues short of the end of the CDR3; the missing end is completed from the germline J gene. This chain joins TRBV10-3 and TRBJ1-6, with D hard to call. Between the trimmed V and J ends, which lost 7 bases and 10 bases, there was a span of 5 bases. From germline, CDR1 is ENHRY and CDR2 SYGVKD. This CDR3 contains 10 residues. The CDR3 loop is CAIIKSPLHF. The DNA read from the CDR3 is TGTGCCATCATAAAATCACCC.

This CDR3 reads CASSIVKDTTDTQYF. CDR3 DNA (partial): TGTGCCAGTAGTATCGTAAAGGACACAACAGATACG. This chain uses TRBV19 with TRBJ2-3; the D gene is possibly TRBD1 (5 bases). Read data end 3 residues before the CDR3 end; the end is taken from the germline J gene. The CDR3 is 15 amino acids. The ends were cut back, 3 bases at V and 3 bases at J, with 13 bases in the middle. Germline V gene data show CDR1 as LNHDA and CDR2 as SQIVND (reference sequence).

Concerning this clone: The DNA ends 3 residues before the CDR3 does, and the rest of the CDR3 is filled in from the germline J gene. This chain connects TRBV30 to TRBJ1-2; perhaps TRBD1 as D (6 bases). Germline CDR1 GTSNPN, CDR2 SVGIG (reference sequence). The CDR3 runs to 12 residues. V was shortened by 5 bases and J by 0 bases, with 7 bases between the two germline ends. The DNA read from the CDR3 is TGTGCCTGGCAGGGGACTAACTATGGC. This translates into CAWQGTNYG. The whole CDR3 protein reads CAWQGTNYGYTF. The complete variable domain, with remaining parts taken from reference TRBV30 and TRBJ1-2, reads SQTIHQWPATLVQPVGSPLSLECTVEGTSNPNLYWYRQAAGRGLQLLFYSVGIGQISSEVPQNLSASRPQDRQFILSSKKLLLSDSGFYLCAWQGTNYGYTFGSGTRLTVV.

With respect to this clone: The CDR3 end falls 3 residues outside the read, so it is completed with the germline J gene. The chain recombines TRBV9 with TRBJ1-2; 9 bases are a match to TRBD1. Germline V lookup: CDR1 SGDLS, CDR2 YYNGEE. This CDR3 comprises 11 residues. Incomplete CDR3 DNA: TGTGCCAGTGGACAGGGGAGAGGC. Protein sequence: CASGQGRG. The entire CDR3 protein reads CASGQGRGYTF.

Concerning this clone: The read halts 3 residues ahead of the CDR3 end, with the missing end drawn from the germline J gene. The chain carries TRBV29-1 and TRBJ2-3; D gene ambiguous. This CDR3 contains 16 residues. V was pared by 1 base and J by 2 bases, with 16 bases between. CDR1 and CDR2 (germline): SQVTM, ANQGSEA. The part of the CDR3 DNA that was read is TGCAGCGTTGAAGGGTTGGCGGAGAGGTTCACAGATACG. It translates to CSVEGLAERFTDT. The whole CDR3 protein is CSVEGLAERFTDTQYF.

Turning to this clone: Read coverage stops 3 residues before the CDR3 terminus; the germline J gene supplies the remainder. The chain uses TRBV30 and TRBJ1-4; D is uncertain. Germline V lookup: CDR1 GTSNPN, CDR2 SVGIG (reference sequence). The CDR3 extends over 19 amino acids. V lost 0 bases to trimming and J lost 3 bases, with 23 bases between them. CDR3: CAWSVEYSLKPGSNEKLFF. CDR3 DNA, as far as it was read: TGTGCCTGGAGTGTAGAGTACAGCCTTAAACCTGGATCTAATGAAAAA.

A note on this clone: The missing CDR3 end, 3 residues past where the read stops, is filled in from the germline J gene. The gene calls are TRBV11-2 and TRBJ2-3, with D unresolved. The V and J ends lost 2 bases and 4 bases respectively, with 13 bases between them. This CDR3 comprises 15 residues. Germline CDR1 and CDR2: SGHAT and FQNNGV. CDR3 DNA (partial): TGTGCCAGCAGCTTAAGGCACCGGGTCGCAGATACG. It is translated as CASSLRHRVADT. Given in full, the CDR3 is CASSLRHRVADTQYF.

As concerns this clone: Read data end 3 residues before the CDR3 end; the end is taken from the germline J gene. V is TRBV4-1 and J is TRBJ1-1, with 7 nucleotides matching TRBD1. Germline lookup yields CDR1 MGHRA and CDR2 YSYEKL. The CDR3 has 14 amino acids. V shed 1 base, J shed 7 bases, and the junction held 6 bases outside the gene matches. The CDR3 here is CASSQATGKSEAFF. CDR3 bases read: TGCGCCAGCAGCCAAGCGACAGGGAAAAGTGAA.

Points on this clone: The read comes to an end 3 residues before the CDR3 does, leaving the germline J gene to fill in the end. The chain recombines TRBV6-2 or TRBV6-3 with TRBJ2-2; D unclear. The length of the CDR3 is 16 residues. Germline loops: CDR1 MNHEY, CDR2 SVGEGT. The V gene lost 5 bases and the J gene lost 5 bases, with 18 bases spanning the gap. The CDR3 reads CASSTPETLMTGELFF. Partial CDR3 DNA: TGTGCCAGCAGTACCCCGGAGACTCTAATGACCGGGGAG.

Worth noting for this clone: The observed sequence ends 3 residues before the CDR3 terminus, with the missing tail filled in from the germline J gene. This chain connects TRBV30 to TRBJ1-2, with unresolved D. The germline CDR1 and CDR2 sequences are GTSNPN and SVGIG (reference sequence). This CDR3 contains 13 residues. V lost 2 bases and J 3 bases, leaving 10 bases between the germline ends. The CDR3 DNA, read in part, is TGTGCCTGGAGTCTTTTACAGTACTATGGC. Translation: CAWSLLQYYG. The full CDR3 protein reads CAWSLLQYYGYTF.

In the case of this clone: The CDR3 end lies 3 residues beyond the end of the read and is filled in from the germline J gene. The chain has TRBV4-2 and TRBJ2-7, with TRBD2 identical over 8 bases. The length of the CDR3 is 16 residues. The junction had 4 bases not matched to a gene; V was cut back by 0 bases and J by 0 bases. The germline gives CDR1 LGHNA, CDR2 YNFKEQ. The CDR3 DNA, read in part, is TGTGCCAGCAGCCAAGATCTCGGGGGGGGCTCCTACGAG. Protein sequence: CASSQDLGGGSYE. The full CDR3 sequence reads CASSQDLGGGSYEQYF.

Notes on this clone: The sequenced fragment ends 3 residues before the CDR3 boundary, so the rest is inferred from the germline J gene. The chain is built from TRBV11-2 and TRBJ1-1, with D possibly matching TRBD1 (5 bases). Germline V gives CDR1 SGHAT, CDR2 FQNNGV. V shed 5 bases and J shed 5 bases, with 12 bases lying between them. This CDR3 has 13 residues. CDR3 DNA, as far as it was read: TGTGCCAGCAGCGAGGAAGGGGTAACTGAA. This sequence encodes CASSEEGVTE. The entire CDR3 is CASSEEGVTEAFF.

In regard to this clone: The CDR3 end falls 3 residues outside the read, so it is completed with the germline J gene. The chain combines TRBV7-2 with TRBJ1-6; D perhaps matches TRBD1 (6 bases). Trimming shortened V by 0 bases and J by 0 bases, and 6 bases separated the two germline ends. The CDR3 extends over 16 amino acids. CDR1 SGHTA and CDR2 FQGNSA come from the germline V gene. CDR3 bases read: TGTGCCAGCAGCTTAGCAGGGGGCTCCTATAATTCACCC. Translating gives CASSLAGGSYNSP. The CDR3 as a whole reads CASSLAGGSYNSPLHF.

With regard to this clone: The read ends 3 residues before the CDR3 terminus; that terminus is restored from the germline J gene. V is TRBV7-6 and J is TRBJ2-7, with TRBD2 matching over 11 bases. The V and J ends lost 1 base and 4 bases, in that order; junction bases with no gene match: 12. CDR1 SGHVS and CDR2 FNYEAQ come from the germline V gene. The CDR3 is 18 amino acids. The CDR3: CASSLGSIAGGPGYEQYF. The DNA read from the CDR3 is TGTGCCAGCAGCTTAGGGAGCATAGCGGGAGGGCCAGGATACGAG.

Points on this clone: The read comes to an end 3 residues before the CDR3 does, leaving the germline J gene to fill in the end. The V and J genes are TRBV5-1 and TRBJ2-1; TRBD2 matches 8 bases. With V trimmed by 2 bases and J by 1 base, 2 bases remained unmatched. Germline lookup yields CDR1 SGHRS and CDR2 YFSETQ. The CDR3 is made up of 15 amino acids. This CDR3 is CASSFSGESYNEQFF. The part of the CDR3 DNA that was read is TGCGCCAGCAGCTTTAGCGGGGAGTCCTACAATGAG.

In the case of this clone: The read gets to within 3 residues of the CDR3 end, and the germline J gene fills in the rest. This rearrangement joins TRBV6-4 to TRBJ2-1; D is uncertain. CDR1 and CDR2 (germline): MRHNA, SNTAGT. This CDR3 comprises 11 residues. Between the trimmed V and J ends, which lost 9 bases and 5 bases, there was a span of 8 bases. The chain's CDR3 is CASWANNEQFF. The CDR3 DNA, read in part, is TGTGCCAGTTGGGCGAACAATGAG.

To note about this clone: The sequenced fragment ends 3 residues before the CDR3 boundary, so the rest is inferred from the germline J gene. The rearrangement uses TRBV30 and TRBJ2-1, with TRBD2 matching 11 bases. CDR3 length: 13 residues. CDR1 GTSNPN and CDR2 SVGIG come from the germline V gene (reference sequence). V dropped 2 bases and J dropped 6; count of bases not matched to a gene: 0. Partial CDR3 DNA: TGTGCCTGGAGTACTAGCGGGGGCAATGAG. Its protein product is CAWSTSGGNE. The entire CDR3 reads CAWSTSGGNEQFF.

As concerns this clone: The read comes to an end 3 residues before the CDR3 does, leaving the germline J gene to fill in the end. The chain couples TRBV7-9 to TRBJ1-2; D is uncertain. The germline V gene has CDR1 SEHNR and CDR2 FQNEAQ (reference sequence). V was shortened by 1 base and J by 4 bases, with 13 bases between the two germline ends. This CDR3 region has 15 residues. The CDR3 DNA, read in part, is TGTGCCAGCAGCTTAGTGGCAGGCACCCCCTATGGC. Amino acid sequence: CASSLVAGTPYG. The full CDR3 sequence reads CASSLVAGTPYGYTF.

Notes on this clone: The sequence runs out 3 residues before the end of the CDR3; the remainder is reconstructed from the germline J gene. The rearrangement links TRBV20-1 to TRBJ2-5, with a tentative D call TRBD2 (6 bases). Germline CDR1 reads DFQATT; CDR2 reads SNEGSKA (reference sequence). V was pared by 3 bases and J by 3 bases, with 14 bases between. The length of the CDR3 is 14 residues. The DNA read from the CDR3 is TGCAGTGCTAGGAGCGGACTACAGGAAGAGACC. Protein: CSARSGLQEET. The whole CDR3 region reads CSARSGLQEETQYF.

About this clone itself: The read ends 3 residues shy of where the CDR3 ends; the end is completed using the germline J gene. The rearrangement uses TRBV6-1 and TRBJ2-3; D is undetermined. This CDR3 region has 16 residues. V lost 1 base to trimming and J lost 1 base, with 12 bases between them. Germline V gene lookup returns CDR1 MNHNS and CDR2 SASEGT. CDR3 bases read: TGTGCCAGCAGTGAAGATCGGTTACTCCGCACAGATACG. The encoded protein is CASSEDRLLRTDT. The CDR3 in full is CASSEDRLLRTDTQYF.

With regard to this clone: The missing CDR3 end, 3 residues past where the read stops, is filled in from the germline J gene. This chain connects TRBV7-9 to TRBJ2-1, with D maybe TRBD1 (5 bases). In germline, CDR1 is SEHNR, CDR2 FQNEAQ (reference sequence). Trimming pared 7 bases from V and 4 bases from J, leaving 14 bases between. The CDR3 spans 14 residues. This CDR3 is CASINDSPYNEQFF. CDR3 DNA, as far as it was read: TGTGCCAGCATCAATGACAGTCCTTACAATGAG.